This T cell receptor (beta chain) was captured in a study of OX40 agonist ivuxolimab in advanced cancers. Produced via immunoSEQ multiplex PCR; TCRdb's table is partial and in-frame only. The table records more than 80,000 clones, more than 85% of them present only once. This clone was detected only once. The V gene lost 3 bases and the J gene lost 3 bases, with 12 bases spanning the gap. The CDR3 contains 14 residues. Germline V CDR1 and CDR2: SGHNT, YYREEE (reference sequence). The chain links TRBV5-4 to TRBJ2-5, with a possible D match to TRBD2 (6 bases). The receptor was isolated from an adult with an advanced solid tumor such as melanoma, head and neck, liver or kidney cancer. The specimen was CD4+ or CD8+ T cells sorted from blood, collected in a trial of the OX40 agonist ivuxolimab. The CDR3 region has the DNA TGTGCCAGCAGCTCCCGGGACTCAGAAGAGACCCAGTACTTC. Amino acid sequence: CASSSRDSEETQYF.